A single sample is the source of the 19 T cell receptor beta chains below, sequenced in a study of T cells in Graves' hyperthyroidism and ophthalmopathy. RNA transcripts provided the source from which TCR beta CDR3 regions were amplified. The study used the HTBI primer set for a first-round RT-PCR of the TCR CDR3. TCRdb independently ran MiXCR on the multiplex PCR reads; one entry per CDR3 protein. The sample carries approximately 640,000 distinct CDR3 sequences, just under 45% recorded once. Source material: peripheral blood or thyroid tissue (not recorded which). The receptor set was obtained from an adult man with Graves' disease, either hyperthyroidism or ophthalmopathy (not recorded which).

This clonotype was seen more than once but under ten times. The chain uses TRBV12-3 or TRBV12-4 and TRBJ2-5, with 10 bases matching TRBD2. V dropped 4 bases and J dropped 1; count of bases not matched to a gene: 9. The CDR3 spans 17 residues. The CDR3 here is CASSSWTSGGGQETQYF. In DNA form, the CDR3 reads TGTGCCAGCAGTTCATGGACTAGCGGAGGGGGCCAAGAGACCCAGTACTTC.

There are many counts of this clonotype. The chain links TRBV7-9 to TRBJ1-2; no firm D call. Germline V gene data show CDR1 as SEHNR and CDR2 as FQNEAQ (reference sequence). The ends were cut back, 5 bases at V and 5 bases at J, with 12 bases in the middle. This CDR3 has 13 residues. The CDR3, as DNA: TGTGCCAGCAGCCCCCCCCCGGGTTATGGCTACACCTTC. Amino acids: CASSPPPGYGYTF.

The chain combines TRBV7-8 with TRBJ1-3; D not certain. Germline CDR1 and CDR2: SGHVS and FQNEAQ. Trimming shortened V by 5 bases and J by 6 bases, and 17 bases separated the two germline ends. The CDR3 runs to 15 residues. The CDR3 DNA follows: TGTGCCAGCAGCCCCAGTAGGGCAGATTTAAACACCATATATTTT. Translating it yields CASSPSRADLNTIYF. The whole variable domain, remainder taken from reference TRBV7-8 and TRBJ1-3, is GAGVSQSPRYKVAKRGQDVALRCDPISGHVSLFWYQQALGQGPEFLTYFQNEAQLDKSGLPSDRFFAERPEGSVSTLKIQRTQQEDSAVYLCASSPSRADLNTIYFGEGSWLTVV.

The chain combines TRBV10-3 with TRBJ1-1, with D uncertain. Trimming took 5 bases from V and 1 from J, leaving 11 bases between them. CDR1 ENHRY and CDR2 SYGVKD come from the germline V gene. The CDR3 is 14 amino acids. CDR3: CAISTPEGNTEAFF. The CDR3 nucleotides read TGTGCCATCAGTACGCCCGAAGGGAACACTGAAGCTTTCTTT.

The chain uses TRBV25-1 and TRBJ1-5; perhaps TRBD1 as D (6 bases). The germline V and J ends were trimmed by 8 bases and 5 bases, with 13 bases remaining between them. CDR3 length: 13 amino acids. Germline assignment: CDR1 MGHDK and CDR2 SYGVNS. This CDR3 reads CASVKAGDQPQHF. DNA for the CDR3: TGTGCCAGCGTGAAGGCAGGGGATCAGCCCCAGCATTTT. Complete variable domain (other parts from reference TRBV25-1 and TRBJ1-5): EADIYQTPRYLVIGTGKKITLECSQTMGHDKMYWYQQDPGMELHLIHYSYGVNSTEKGDLSSESTVSRIRTEHFPLTLESARPSHTSQYLCASVKAGDQPQHFGDGTRLSIL.

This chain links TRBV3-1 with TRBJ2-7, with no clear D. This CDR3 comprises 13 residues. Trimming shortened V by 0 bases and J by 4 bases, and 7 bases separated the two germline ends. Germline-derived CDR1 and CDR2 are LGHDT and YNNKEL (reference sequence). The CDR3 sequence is CASSQDLEYEQYF. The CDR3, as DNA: TGTGCCAGCAGCCAAGACCTTGAGTACGAGCAGTACTTC.

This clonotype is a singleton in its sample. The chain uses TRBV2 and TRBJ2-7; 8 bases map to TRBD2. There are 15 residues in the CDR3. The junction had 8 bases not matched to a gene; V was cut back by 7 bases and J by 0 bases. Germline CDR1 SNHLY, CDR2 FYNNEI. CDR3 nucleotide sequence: TGTGCCAGCATCCAAAGCGGGAGTAGCTCCTACGAGCAGTACTTC. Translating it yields CASIQSGSSSYEQYF.

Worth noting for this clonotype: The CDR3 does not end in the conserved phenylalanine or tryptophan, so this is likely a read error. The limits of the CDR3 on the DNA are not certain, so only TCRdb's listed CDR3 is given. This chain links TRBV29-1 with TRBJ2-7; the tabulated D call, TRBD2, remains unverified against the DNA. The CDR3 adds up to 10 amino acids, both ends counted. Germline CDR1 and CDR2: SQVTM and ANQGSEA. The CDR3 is CSVVAGVKYT.

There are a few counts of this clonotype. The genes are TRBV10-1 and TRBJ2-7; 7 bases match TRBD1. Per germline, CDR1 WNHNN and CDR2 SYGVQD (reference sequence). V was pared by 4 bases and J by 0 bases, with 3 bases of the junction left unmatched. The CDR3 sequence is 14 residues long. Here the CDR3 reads CASSAQGSSYEQYF. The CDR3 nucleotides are TGCGCCAGCAGTGCACAGGGGAGCTCCTACGAGCAGTACTTC.

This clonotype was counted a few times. This chain's CDR3 is CASSPGTGGLYGYTF. For the CDR3, the DNA is TGTGCCAGCAGTCCCGGGACAGGGGGCCTATATGGCTACACCTTC. This chain links TRBV6-5 with TRBJ1-2, with 12 positions matching TRBD1. The CDR3 sequence is 15 residues long. Unmatched junction bases numbered 6, after V lost 5 bases and J lost 5 bases. Germline values: CDR1 MNHEY, CDR2 SVGAGI.

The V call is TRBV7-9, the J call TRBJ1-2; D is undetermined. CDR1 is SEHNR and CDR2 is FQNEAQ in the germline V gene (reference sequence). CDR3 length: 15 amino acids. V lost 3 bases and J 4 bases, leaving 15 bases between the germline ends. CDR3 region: CASSFVPSAPYGYTF. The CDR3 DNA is TGTGCCAGCAGCTTTGTTCCCAGTGCCCCCTATGGCTACACCTTC.

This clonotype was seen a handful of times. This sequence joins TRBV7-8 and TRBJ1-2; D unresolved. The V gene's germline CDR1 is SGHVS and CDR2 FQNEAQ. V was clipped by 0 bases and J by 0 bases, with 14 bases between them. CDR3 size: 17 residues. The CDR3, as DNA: TGTGCCAGCAGCTTAGCCCCGCTCACCACTTCTAACTATGGCTACACCTTC. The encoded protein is CASSLAPLTTSNYGYTF.

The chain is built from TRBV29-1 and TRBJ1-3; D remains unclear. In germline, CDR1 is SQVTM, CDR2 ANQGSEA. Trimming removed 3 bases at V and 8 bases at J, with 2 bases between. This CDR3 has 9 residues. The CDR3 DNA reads TGCAGCGTTGACGACACCATATATTTT. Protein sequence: CSVDDTIYF.

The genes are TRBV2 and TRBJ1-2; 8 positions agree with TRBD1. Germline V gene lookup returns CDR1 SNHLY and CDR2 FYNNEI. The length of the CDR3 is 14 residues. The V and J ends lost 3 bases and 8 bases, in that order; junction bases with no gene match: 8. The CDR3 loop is CASSEEDRDSGYTF. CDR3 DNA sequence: TGTGCCAGCAGTGAGGAGGACAGGGACTCGGGCTACACCTTC. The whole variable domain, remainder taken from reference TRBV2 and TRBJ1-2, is EPEVTQTPSHQVTQMGQEVILRCVPISNHLYFYWYRQILGQKVEFLVSFYNNEISEKSEIFDDQFSVERPDGSNFTLKIRSTKLEDSAMYFCASSEEDRDSGYTFGSGTRLTVV.

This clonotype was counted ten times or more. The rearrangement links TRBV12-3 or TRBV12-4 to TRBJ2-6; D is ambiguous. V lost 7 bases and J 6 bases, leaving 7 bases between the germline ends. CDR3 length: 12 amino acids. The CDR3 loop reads CASTHQANVLTF. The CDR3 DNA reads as TGTGCCAGCACCCACCAGGCCAACGTCCTGACTTTC.

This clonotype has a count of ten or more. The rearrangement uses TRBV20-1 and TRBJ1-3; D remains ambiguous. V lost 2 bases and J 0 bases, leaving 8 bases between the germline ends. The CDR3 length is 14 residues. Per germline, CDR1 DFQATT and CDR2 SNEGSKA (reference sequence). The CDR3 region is CSARRPSSGNTIYF. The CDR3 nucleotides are TGCAGTGCTAGACGGCCCAGCTCTGGAAACACCATATATTTT.

DNA for the CDR3: TGCGCCAGCAGCCTGGGGCATGTCGCTAACTATGGCTACACCTTC. Encoded protein: CASSLGHVANYGYTF. V and J are TRBV5-1 and TRBJ1-2; possible D gene TRBD1, 5 bases. Trimming cost V 4 bases and J 0 bases, with 13 bases left between them. Germline V lookup: CDR1 SGHRS, CDR2 YFSETQ. This CDR3 is 15 amino acids long. Filled out from reference TRBV5-1 and TRBJ1-2, the complete variable domain reads KAGVTQTPRYLIKTRGQQVTLSCSPISGHRSVSWYQQTPGQGLQFLFEYFSETQRNKGNFPGRFSGRQFSNSRSEMNVSTLELGDSALYLCASSLGHVANYGYTFGSGTRLTVV.

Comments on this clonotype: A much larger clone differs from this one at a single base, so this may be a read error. CDR3 in amino acids: CSARPTGYYGHTF. CDR3 sequence (DNA): TGCAGTGCTAGACCAACAGGGTACTATGGCCACACCTTC. The rearrangement links TRBV20-1 to TRBJ1-2; D is possibly TRBD1 (6 bases). This CDR3 comprises 13 residues. CDR1 is DFQATT and CDR2 is SNEGSKA in the germline V gene (reference sequence).

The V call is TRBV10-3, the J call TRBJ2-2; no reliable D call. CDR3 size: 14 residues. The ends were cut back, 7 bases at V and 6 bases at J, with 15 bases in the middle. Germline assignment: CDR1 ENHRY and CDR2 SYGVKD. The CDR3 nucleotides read TGTGCCATCAACCCCGGTTGGGGATCCGGGGAGCTGTTTTTT. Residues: CAINPGWGSGELFF.